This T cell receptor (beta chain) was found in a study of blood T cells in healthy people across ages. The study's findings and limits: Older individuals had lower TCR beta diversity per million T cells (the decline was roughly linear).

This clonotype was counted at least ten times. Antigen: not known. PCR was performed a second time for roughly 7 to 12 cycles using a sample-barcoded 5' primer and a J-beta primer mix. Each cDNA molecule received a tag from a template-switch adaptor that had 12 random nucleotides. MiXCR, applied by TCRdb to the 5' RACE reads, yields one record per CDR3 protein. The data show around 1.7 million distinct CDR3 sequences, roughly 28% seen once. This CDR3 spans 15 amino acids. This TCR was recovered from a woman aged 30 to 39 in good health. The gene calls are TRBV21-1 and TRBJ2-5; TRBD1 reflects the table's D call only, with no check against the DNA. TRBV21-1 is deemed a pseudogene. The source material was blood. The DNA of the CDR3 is TGTGCCAGCAGCAAATCCAGACAGGGAGGAGAGACCCAGTACTTC. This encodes CASSKSRQGGETQYF.